This T cell receptor (beta chain) was found in a study of CD8 T cells in Susac syndrome. On this clonotype: At one of its ends the junction is not consistent with the germline gene, which may arise from a read error.

Reverse transcription of 0.5 to 1 ug RNA was performed with random hexamers. Amplification of the TCR beta CDR3 was carried out by immunoSEQ multiplex PCR, which spanned a total of 54 Vbeta and 13 Jbeta segments. In TCRdb, the immunoSEQ multiplex PCR reads were re-called with MiXCR into one record per CDR3 protein. This sample carries approximately 110,000 distinct CDR3 sequences, approximately 93% of them seen once, and the ten largest clones take roughly 0.31%. The CDR3 has 14 amino acids. The germline V gene has CDR1 DFQATT and CDR2 SNEGSKA (reference sequence). The sequence was collected from a human donor with multiple sclerosis. Sequenced sample: CD8+ T cells from PBMCs. The chain is built from TRBV20-1 and TRBJ2-1; D might be TRBD1 or TRBD2, each matching 5 bases. CDR3 region: CSARDWDKGSEGIF. The CDR3 nucleotides read TGCAGTGCTAGAGATTGGGATAAGGGGAGTGAGGGGATCTTC.